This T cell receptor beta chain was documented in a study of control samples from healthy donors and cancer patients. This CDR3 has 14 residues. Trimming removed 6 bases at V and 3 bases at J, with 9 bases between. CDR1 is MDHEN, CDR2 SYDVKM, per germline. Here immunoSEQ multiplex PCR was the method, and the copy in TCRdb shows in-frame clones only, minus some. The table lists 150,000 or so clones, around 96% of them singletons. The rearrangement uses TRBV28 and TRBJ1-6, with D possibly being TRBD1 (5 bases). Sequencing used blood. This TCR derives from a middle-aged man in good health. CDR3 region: CASSPGGYNSPLHF. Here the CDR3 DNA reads TGTGCCAGCAGCCCTGGGGGCTATAATTCACCCCTCCACTTT.